What follows are 28 T cell receptor beta chains derived from one specimen sequenced in a study of cytomegalovirus exposure and HLA in healthy donors. The PCR ran on 60 Vbeta and 13 Jbeta primers. Assay: immunoSEQ multiplex PCR; the TCRdb copy retains only in-frame clones and omits some. The table records about 210,000 clones, 70% to 90% of them present only once. The specimen sequenced was PBMCs. These receptors came from a man aged 30 to 45 in good health and CMV-seronegative.

The V and J genes are TRBV7-2 and TRBJ1-5; TRBD1 matches at 7 bases. Germline V lookup: CDR1 SGHTA, CDR2 FQGNSA. V lost 5 bases, J lost 1 base, and 5 bases stayed unmatched. The CDR3 extends over 15 amino acids. Here the CDR3 reads CASSLQTGSNQPQHF. CDR3 in DNA: TGTGCCAGCAGCCTCCAGACAGGGAGCAATCAGCCCCAGCATTTT.

This rearrangement joins TRBV13 to TRBJ2-1, with D possibly being TRBD2 (6 bases). This CDR3 contains 14 residues. Trimming shortened V by 0 bases and J by 7 bases, and 10 bases separated the two germline ends. Per germline, CDR1 PRHDT and CDR2 FYEKMQ (reference sequence). The CDR3 spells CASSLGLASNEQFF. CDR3 in DNA: TGTGCCAGCAGCTTAGGGCTAGCGAGTAATGAGCAGTTCTTC.

This clone appeared a single time. This chain uses TRBV28 with TRBJ1-5; TRBD1 matches at 9 bases. The V segment lost 5 bases and the J segment 4 bases; nucleotides outside the gene matches: 3. Germline CDR1 is MDHEN and CDR2 is SYDVKM. The CDR3 is made up of 14 amino acids. This CDR3 reads CASSRQGGNQPQHF. The CDR3 DNA reads TGTGCCAGCAGTAGACAGGGGGGGAATCAGCCCCAGCATTTT.

V gene TRBV27 combines with J gene TRBJ2-4; D is perhaps TRBD1 (6 bases). This CDR3 spans 16 amino acids. V was trimmed by 5 bases and J by 0 bases, leaving 14 bases between them. CDR1 and CDR2 (germline): MNHEY, SMNVEV (reference sequence). CDR3 in amino acids: CASSAPGTLAKNIQYF. The CDR3 bases are TGTGCCAGCAGTGCCCCCGGGACATTAGCCAAAAACATTCAGTACTTC.

V and J are TRBV27 and TRBJ2-5; maybe TRBD2 (6 bases). The CDR3 runs 14 residues. The V end lost 3 bases, the J end lost 3 bases, and 11 bases lay between the germline ends. CDR1 and CDR2 (germline): MNHEY, SMNVEV (reference sequence). CDR3 sequence (DNA): TGTGCCAGCAGTTTGACGGGAGTGAAAGAGACCCAGTACTTC. Encoded protein: CASSLTGVKETQYF.

This clone was detected once. The rearrangement uses TRBV19 and TRBJ2-5, with TRBD1 as a possible D gene (5 bases). The CDR3 covers 12 residues. Trimming left V 5 bases short and J 4 bases short, with 8 bases between. Germline assignment: CDR1 LNHDA and CDR2 SQIVND (reference sequence). CDR3 protein: CASSAGPETQYF. CDR3 sequence (DNA): TGTGCCAGTAGTGCAGGGCCAGAGACCCAGTACTTC.

The chain is built from TRBV28 and TRBJ1-2; maybe TRBD1 (6 bases). The germline V and J ends were trimmed by 3 bases and 4 bases, with 18 bases remaining between them. The CDR3 is 16 amino acids. Germline V gene data show CDR1 as MDHEN and CDR2 as SYDVKM. The CDR3: CASSLGPGQITYGYTF. In nucleotides, the CDR3 is TGTGCCAGCAGTTTGGGTCCGGGACAAATTACCTATGGCTACACCTTC.

The chain combines TRBV4-3 with TRBJ2-1; D perhaps matches TRBD1 (6 bases). In germline, CDR1 is LGHNA, CDR2 YSLEER. Trimming cost V 4 bases and J 12 bases, with 16 bases left between them. The CDR3 consists of 13 residues. The CDR3, as DNA: TGCGCCAGCAGCCTCCTCACACAGGACAGGCAGTTCTTC. Translated, it gives CASSLLTQDRQFF.

This clone has more than one count but fewer than ten. The rearrangement links TRBV28 to TRBJ1-6; no clear D. The germline V gene encodes CDR1 MDHEN and CDR2 SYDVKM. The CDR3 has 15 residues. With 6 bases removed from V and 7 bases from J, the gap between germline ends came to 16 bases. CDR3 region: CASSDLEGWNSPLHF. The CDR3 DNA reads TGTGCCAGCAGCGACCTGGAGGGTTGGAATTCACCCCTCCACTTT.

This clone was seen more than once but under ten times. This rearrangement joins TRBV27 to TRBJ2-1, with D perhaps matching TRBD1 (5 bases). The V end was cut by 4 bases, the J end by 9 bases, with 22 bases between. There are 16 residues in the CDR3. The germline V gene has CDR1 MNHEY and CDR2 SMNVEV (reference sequence). The CDR3 region has the DNA TGTGCCAGCAGTTCTTACAGGACCGGGTCTACAGTTGAGCAGTTCTTC. This sequence encodes CASSSYRTGSTVEQFF.

The rearrangement links TRBV19 to TRBJ2-7; tentative D call: TRBD2 (6 bases). The CDR3 contains 14 residues. Germline CDR1 reads LNHDA; CDR2 reads SQIVND (reference sequence). Trimming shortened V by 6 bases and J by 5 bases, and 17 bases separated the two germline ends. This chain's CDR3 is CASSLRVRGNEQYF. CDR3 coding DNA: TGTGCCAGTAGCTTAAGGGTCCGGGGGAACGAGCAGTACTTC.

This clone was counted only a few times. The chain links TRBV6-5 to TRBJ1-1; tentative D call: TRBD1 (6 bases). The CDR3 extends over 15 amino acids. The germline CDR1 and CDR2 sequences are MNHEY and SVGAGI. Deletions cut 0 bases from V and 7 bases from J, with 15 bases between. The CDR3 nucleotides are TGTGCCAGCAGTTACTCGGGGAGCAGGGGCGGTGAAGCTTTCTTT. Translated: CASSYSGSRGGEAFF.

V gene TRBV28 combines with J gene TRBJ1-2, with 7 bases matching TRBD1. The CDR3 is 15 amino acids. The germline V gene encodes CDR1 MDHEN and CDR2 SYDVKM. Unmatched junction bases numbered 13, after V lost 8 bases and J lost 4 bases. This CDR3 reads CASFRLRGQSYGYTF. CDR3 nucleotide sequence: TGTGCCAGCTTTCGTTTGAGGGGACAGTCCTATGGCTACACCTTC.

The chain links TRBV18 to TRBJ2-3, with a weak D call TRBD2 (5 bases). This CDR3 is 15 amino acids long. Trimming removed 2 bases from V and 2 bases from J, with 11 bases in between. Germline V gene data show CDR1 as KGHSH and CDR2 as LQKENI. CDR3 sequence reads: CASSPGLLPTDTQYF. The CDR3 DNA sequence: TGTGCCAGCTCACCAGGACTCCTCCCCACAGATACGCAGTATTTT.

This chain uses TRBV5-1 with TRBJ2-7, with 10 positions matching TRBD2. V gave up 0 bases and J gave up 5 bases; unmatched junction bases: 23. CDR1 is SGHRS, CDR2 YFSETQ, per germline. CDR3 length: 21 amino acids. CDR3 protein: CASSLGASGGLSRLPPHEQYF. The DNA of the CDR3 is TGCGCCAGCAGCTTGGGGGCTAGCGGGGGTTTGTCCCGGTTGCCCCCCCACGAGCAGTACTTC.

The chain recombines TRBV9 with TRBJ2-3, with TRBD2 matching 7 bases. The CDR3 contains 16 residues. The germline V gene has CDR1 SGDLS and CDR2 YYNGEE. After removal of 3 bases from V and 1 base from J, the junction contained 8 bases not matched to a gene. The DNA for the CDR3 is TGTGCCAGCAGCGCCAGGGAGGGACTCCGCACAGATACGCAGTATTTT. Translating gives CASSAREGLRTDTQYF.

This sequence joins TRBV25-1 and TRBJ2-7, with 11 positions matching TRBD2. Germline CDR1 reads MGHDK; CDR2 reads SYGVNS. Trimming at V came to 4 bases and at J to 4 bases, leaving 6 bases not matched to a gene. The CDR3 totals 15 residues. The CDR3 DNA sequence: TGTGCCAGCAGTGTTAGCGGGGGGGGCCCGTACGAGCAGTACTTC. Translating it yields CASSVSGGGPYEQYF.

This clone was counted a few times. The V and J genes are TRBV5-1 and TRBJ1-1; the match to TRBD1 covers 7 bases. V shed 5 bases and J 3 bases; nucleotides not matched to a gene: 4. This CDR3 spans 13 amino acids. In germline, CDR1 is SGHRS, CDR2 YFSETQ. For the CDR3, the DNA is TGCGCCAGCAGGTACACAGGGGACACTGAAGCTTTCTTT. This encodes CASRYTGDTEAFF.

V and J are TRBV7-9 and TRBJ2-1, with a possible D match to TRBD2 (5 bases). Between the trimmed V and J ends, which lost 5 bases and 8 bases, there was a span of 13 bases. The length of the CDR3 is 13 residues. CDR1 and CDR2 (germline): SEHNR, FQNEAQ (reference sequence). The CDR3 loop is CASSPGRVYEQFF. The CDR3 DNA sequence: TGTGCCAGCAGCCCCGGGCGGGTGTATGAGCAGTTCTTC.

The gene calls are TRBV6-1 and TRBJ1-6; D is unclear. Germline V gene lookup returns CDR1 MNHNS and CDR2 SASEGT. The CDR3 length is 14 residues. V was trimmed by 2 bases and J by 10 bases, leaving 12 bases between them. This CDR3 is CASSESRLGSPLHF. The CDR3 DNA follows: TGTGCCAGCAGTGAATCCAGGTTAGGATCACCCCTCCACTTT.

The chain combines TRBV9 with TRBJ2-7; 7 nucleotides match TRBD1. The J segment lost 3 bases and the V segment lost 0 bases, leaving 3 bases of the junction unmatched. CDR1 and CDR2 (germline): SGDLS, YYNGEE. The CDR3 is 14 amino acids. The CDR3 coding sequence is TGTGCCAGCAGCGTAGGGCAGGGGGTCTACGAGCAGTACTTC. Protein sequence: CASSVGQGVYEQYF.

The V gene is TRBV28, the J gene TRBJ2-1; tentatively, D is TRBD2 (6 bases). Trimming removed 2 bases at V and 5 bases at J, with 10 bases between. CDR3 length: 14 residues. The V gene's germline CDR1 is MDHEN and CDR2 SYDVKM. The CDR3 here is CASSLVGGNNEQFF. As DNA, the CDR3 is TGTGCCAGCAGTTTAGTGGGGGGAAACAATGAGCAGTTCTTC.

This chain joins TRBV25-1 and TRBJ1-4; D might be TRBD1 (6 bases). Germline V gene sequence: CDR1 MGHDK, CDR2 SYGVNS. Trimming shortened V by 5 bases and J by 8 bases, and 15 bases separated the two germline ends. There are 14 residues in the CDR3. The CDR3 reads CASSLRTEEEKLFF. The CDR3, as DNA: TGTGCCAGCAGTCTCCGGACAGAGGAGGAAAAACTGTTTTTT.

The CDR3 nucleotides are TGTGCCAGCAGCGTTGGGACAGGTGAGCGGGAAAAACTGTTTTTT. It is translated as CASSVGTGEREKLFF. This rearrangement joins TRBV9 to TRBJ1-4; 8 nucleotides match TRBD1. CDR1 and CDR2 from the germline V gene are SGDLS and YYNGEE. The CDR3 length is 15 residues. Trimming at V came to 2 bases and at J to 8 bases, leaving 8 bases not matched to a gene. Looking up the rest from reference TRBV9 and TRBJ1-4 gives the full variable domain: DSGVTQTPKHLITATGQRVTLRCSPRSGDLSVYWYQQSLDQGLQFLIQYYNGEERAKGNILERFSAQQFPDLHSELNLSSLELGDSALYFCASSVGTGEREKLFFGSGTQLSVL.

The V call is TRBV7-9, the J call TRBJ2-1, with TRBD1 matching over 11 bases. J lost 7 bases, V lost 5 bases, and 7 bases had no gene match. The CDR3 sequence is 15 residues long. Germline CDR1 and CDR2: SEHNR and FQNEAQ (reference sequence). CDR3 loop: CASSEGTGGRNEQFF. CDR3 in DNA: TGTGCCAGCAGCGAGGGGACAGGGGGACGGAATGAGCAGTTCTTC.

V is TRBV11-3 and J is TRBJ1-1, with D perhaps matching TRBD1 (5 bases). CDR1 is SGHNT and CDR2 is YENEEA in the germline V gene. There are 16 residues in the CDR3. Trimming removed 0 bases at V and 4 bases at J, with 15 bases between. As DNA, the CDR3 is TGTGCCAGCAGCTTAGATCCCCAGCAGGGCCTCACTGAAGCTTTCTTT. This encodes CASSLDPQQGLTEAFF.

The CDR3 DNA is TGTGCCAGCAGCCTCGACAGGTCTGAGCAGTTCTTC. Its translation is CASSLDRSEQFF. J is TRBJ2-1 and V is TRBV7-9, with TRBD1 as a possible D gene (6 bases). V was cut by 5 bases and J by 9 bases, with 11 bases left in between. The CDR3 sequence is 12 residues long. Germline-derived CDR1 and CDR2 are SEHNR and FQNEAQ (reference sequence).

In DNA, the CDR3 is TGTGCCAGCAAAAAGGGCGGGGGGGCCGGGGAGCTGTTTTTT. This sequence encodes CASKKGGGAGELFF. V usage is TRBV2 and J usage is TRBJ2-2; 9 positions agree with TRBD2. The junction had 6 bases not matched to a gene; V was cut back by 7 bases and J by 6 bases. Germline-derived CDR1 and CDR2 are SNHLY and FYNNEI. This CDR3 region has 14 residues.